The T cell receptor (beta chain) described here comes from a study of T-cell reconstitution after alpha-beta-depleted transplantation in children. Unique molecular identifiers were incorporated during preparation of the TCRbeta library. Via MiXCR, TCRdb re-called the PCR reads, giving one row per CDR3 protein. The sample shows 450,000 to 700,000 distinct CDR3 sequences, around 27% of them seen only once. Only a few counts were recorded for this clonotype. Its specificity is not known. Study-wide findings and caveats: Several hundred expanded graft clones reportedly were the source of alpha-beta T cells about two months after transplant. Elevated TCRbeta diversity at day 60 was traced, in some patients, to surviving recipient T cells and thymic progenitors. After one year, T-cell counts and TCRbeta diversity mostly came from new T cells.

Sequencing used PBMCs, obtained before TCRalphabeta/CD19-depleted stem cell transplant. The clonotype was recovered from a boy under two years old with Wiskott-Aldrich syndrome, due to receive a stem cell transplant.

The CDR3 DNA reads TGCAGTGCTGAGGACAGGGTTGGGGAGACCCAGTACTTC. Encoded protein: CSAEDRVGETQYF. The gene calls are TRBV20-1 and TRBJ2-5; 8 nucleotides agree with TRBD1. The CDR3 is 13 residues long. Per the germline V gene, CDR1 is DFQATT and CDR2 is SNEGSKA (reference sequence). V was clipped by 5 bases and J by 5 bases; unmatched bases: 7.